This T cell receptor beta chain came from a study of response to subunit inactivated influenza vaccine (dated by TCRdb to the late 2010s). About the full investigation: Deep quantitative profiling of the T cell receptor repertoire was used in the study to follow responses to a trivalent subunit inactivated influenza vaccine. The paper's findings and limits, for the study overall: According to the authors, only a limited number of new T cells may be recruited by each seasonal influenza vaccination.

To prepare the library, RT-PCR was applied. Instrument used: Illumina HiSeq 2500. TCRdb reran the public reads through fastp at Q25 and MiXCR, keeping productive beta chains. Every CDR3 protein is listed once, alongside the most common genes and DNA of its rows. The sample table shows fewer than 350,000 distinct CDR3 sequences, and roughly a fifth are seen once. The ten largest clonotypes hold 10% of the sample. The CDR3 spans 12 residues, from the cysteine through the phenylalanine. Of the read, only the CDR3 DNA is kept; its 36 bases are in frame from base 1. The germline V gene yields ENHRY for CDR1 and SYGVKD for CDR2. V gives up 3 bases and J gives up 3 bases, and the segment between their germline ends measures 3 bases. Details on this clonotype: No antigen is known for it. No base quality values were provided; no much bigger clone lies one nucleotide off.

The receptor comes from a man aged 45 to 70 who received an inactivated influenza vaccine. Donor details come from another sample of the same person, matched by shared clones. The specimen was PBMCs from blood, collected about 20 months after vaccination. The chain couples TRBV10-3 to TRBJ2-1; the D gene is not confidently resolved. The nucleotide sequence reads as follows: TGTGCCATCAGTGATAGCTACAATGAGCAGTTCTTC. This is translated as CAISDSYNEQFF.